The sequence of this T cell receptor beta chain was determined in a study of breast tumors, draining lymph nodes, adjacent tissues. TCRdb itself ran the multiplex PCR reads through MiXCR, one entry per CDR3 protein. The table has 150,000 to 200,000 distinct CDR3 sequences, around a third seen once. The lymph nodes were axillary draining lymph nodes from breast cancer patients. Comment on this clonotype: Its target is unknown.

Study-wide points: Compared with lymph nodes, tumors were less diverse; compared with nontumor tissue, more. The data were judged consistent with most tumor T cells coming from lymph node and expanding in tumor. The lymph node origin of tumor T cells was framed as consistent with a hypothesis, not demonstrated. Tumor and nontumor repertoires were significantly more similar in luminal-like than in basal-like breast cancer.

Germline CDR1 is SGHDT and CDR2 is YYEEEE. The J segment lost 1 base and the V segment lost 3 bases, leaving 7 bases of the junction unmatched. The CDR3 runs 17 residues. The chain joins TRBV5-6 to TRBJ2-4, with 10 bases matching TRBD2. The specimen sequenced was axillary lymph node tissue. This TCR was sampled from a female donor with breast cancer. Some clones in this sample may be carry-over from other donors' samples. In DNA, the CDR3 is TGTGCCAGCAGCTCCTCTAGCGGGAGTAGGGCCAAAAACATTCAGTACTTC. Amino acids: CASSSSSGSRAKNIQYF.